Below, 25 T cell receptor beta chains from the same sample are listed, as sequenced in a study of CD8 T cells in ankylosing spondylitis. Their specific antigens are unknown. Study-level results: A TCR beta motif of about 8 highly homologous variants seemed to mark ankylosing spondylitis blood.

TCRdb recomputed calls from the 5' RACE reads with MiXCR, one row per CDR3 protein. The repertoire has about 220,000 distinct CDR3 sequences, about 7% of them found once; the top ten carry approximately 15%. Sequenced material: blood, either unsorted or a sorted T cell fraction (not recorded which). The receptor set was obtained from a male donor with ankylosing spondylitis.

This clonotype was recorded a few times. This CDR3 reads CATSDLKDNHKRETQYF. CDR3 DNA: TGTGCCACCAGTGATTTGAAGGACAACCACAAACGGGAGACCCAGTACTTC. This chain uses TRBV24-1 with TRBJ2-5, with D perhaps TRBD1 (5 bases). V lost 0 bases to trimming and J lost 5 bases, with 18 bases between them. Germline V gene lookup returns CDR1 KGHDR and CDR2 SFDVKD. CDR3 length equals 17 residues.

The chain links TRBV12-3 or TRBV12-4 to TRBJ2-2, with 9 bases that match TRBD2. V dropped 6 bases and J dropped 7; count of bases not matched to a gene: 9. CDR3 length: 15 amino acids. In nucleotides, the CDR3 is TGTGCCAGCAGCCCTAGCGGGATGAGGGGCGGGGAGCTGTTTTTT. Translated, it gives CASSPSGMRGGELFF.

This clonotype was detected only a few times. Relative to the germline gene, one junction end is altered; a read error may explain this. This chain links TRBV5-6 with TRBJ2-3; D is unresolved. CDR3 length equals 14 residues. CDR1 is SGHDT and CDR2 is YYEEEE in the germline V gene. CDR3 region: CASSLLPSTHTQYF. The CDR3 DNA sequence: TGTGCCAGCAGCTTGTTACCAAGCACACATACGCAGTATTTT.

This clonotype has ten or more counts. V is TRBV11-2 and J is TRBJ1-2, with a tentative D call TRBD1 (6 bases). V lost 5 bases to trimming and J lost 5 bases, with 9 bases between them. This CDR3 spans 12 amino acids. Germline V gene data show CDR1 as SGHAT and CDR2 as FQNNGV. The CDR3 region has the DNA TGTGCCAGCAGCACCGGGACATATGGCTACACCTTC. Its protein is CASSTGTYGYTF.

This clonotype was recorded at least ten times. The chain has TRBV28 and TRBJ2-7; TRBD2 is a possible D gene (5 bases). CDR3 size: 16 residues. From germline, CDR1 is MDHEN and CDR2 SYDVKM. Trimming took 1 base from V and 5 from J, leaving 18 bases between them. In DNA form, the CDR3 reads TGTGCCAGCAGTTTATATCTTAGCAGCGGTGCCGACGAGCAGTACTTC. This encodes CASSLYLSSGADEQYF.

This clonotype was counted ten times or more. The chain combines TRBV6-1 with TRBJ2-7; D is possibly TRBD1 (6 bases). The germline V and J ends were trimmed by 3 bases and 1 base, with 19 bases remaining between them. Germline CDR1 reads MNHNS; CDR2 reads SASEGT. This CDR3 region has 17 residues. The CDR3: CASSDSPGHLLSYEQYF. As DNA, the CDR3 is TGTGCCAGCAGTGATTCCCCGGGACATCTTTTATCCTACGAGCAGTACTTC.

At least ten counts were recorded for this clonotype. This chain joins TRBV28 and TRBJ1-5; D remains ambiguous. Trimming pared 3 bases from V and 4 bases from J, leaving 13 bases between. From germline, CDR1 is MDHEN and CDR2 SYDVKM. There are 15 residues in the CDR3. CDR3 sequence reads: CASSFNRQRNQPQHF. Written as DNA, the CDR3 is TGTGCCAGCAGTTTTAACCGACAAAGAAATCAGCCCCAGCATTTT.

This clonotype was counted ten times or more. The chain combines TRBV12-3 or TRBV12-4 with TRBJ1-1, with 8 positions matching TRBD1. The CDR3 length is 15 residues. J gave up 1 base and V 5 bases, and 6 bases lay outside the gene matches. Written as DNA, the CDR3 is TGTGCCAGCAGTCCCCCAGGGGGCCAGAACACTGAAGCTTTCTTT. Its protein is CASSPPGGQNTEAFF.

The table lists this clonotype with many counts. The rearrangement joins TRBV29-1 to TRBJ2-1, with TRBD2 matching 10 bases. Germline V gene sequence: CDR1 SQVTM, CDR2 ANQGSEA. Trimming removed 7 bases from V and 6 bases from J; junction bases left unmatched: 6. The CDR3 extends over 13 amino acids. CDR3 DNA sequence: TGCAGCGCTGCAGGGACTAGCGCCAATGAGCAGTTCTTC. It translates to CSAAGTSANEQFF.

This rearrangement joins TRBV7-9 to TRBJ2-4; possibly TRBD1 for D (6 bases). From germline, CDR1 is SEHNR and CDR2 FQNEAQ (reference sequence). The V end lost 4 bases, the J end lost 7 bases, and 11 bases lay between the germline ends. The CDR3 is 13 amino acids. The CDR3 protein is CASSSHRVNIQYF. As DNA, the CDR3 is TGTGCCAGCAGCTCTCACAGGGTGAACATTCAGTACTTC. Full variable domain (outside the CDR3, taken from reference TRBV7-9 and TRBJ2-4): DTGVSQNPRHKITKRGQNVTFRCDPISEHNRLYWYRQTLGQGPEFLTYFQNEAQLEKSRLLSDRFSAERPKGSFSTLEIQRTEQGDSAMYLCASSSHRVNIQYFGAGTRLSVL.

This clonotype was detected ten times or more. The chain links TRBV20-1 to TRBJ2-3; 9 positions match TRBD2. This CDR3 is built from 19 residues. Trimming at V came to 1 base and at J to 4 bases, leaving 18 bases not matched to a gene. Per germline, CDR1 DFQATT and CDR2 SNEGSKA (reference sequence). The CDR3 protein is CSARVVAGEPFLGADTQYF. The CDR3 nucleotides read TGCAGTGCTAGAGTGGTAGCGGGAGAGCCCTTTTTGGGGGCAGATACGCAGTATTTT.

This clonotype appeared many times. J is TRBJ2-2 and V is TRBV20-1; no reliable D call. Germline loops: CDR1 DFQATT, CDR2 SNEGSKA (reference sequence). The CDR3 is 17 amino acids. Between the trimmed V and J ends, which lost 0 bases and 1 base, there was a span of 15 bases. CDR3 residues: CSARDETALVNTGELFF. The DNA for the CDR3 is TGCAGTGCTAGAGATGAGACGGCGTTGGTGAACACCGGGGAGCTGTTTTTT.

The genes are TRBV4-3 and TRBJ2-2; D is unclear. V was trimmed by 2 bases and J by 4 bases, leaving 8 bases between them. CDR3 size: 14 residues. From germline, CDR1 is LGHNA and CDR2 YSLEER. DNA for the CDR3: TGCGCCAGCAGCCAAATAGGGTTCACCGGGGAGCTGTTTTTT. Translating it yields CASSQIGFTGELFF.

The table lists this clonotype with many counts. This chain connects TRBV27 to TRBJ2-1; 9 nucleotides agree with TRBD1. This CDR3 spans 16 amino acids. The V gene's germline CDR1 is MNHEY and CDR2 SMNVEV (reference sequence). Unmatched junction bases numbered 10, after V lost 7 bases and J lost 3 bases. This CDR3 reads CASTSDGQGYYNEQFF. The CDR3 bases are TGTGCCAGCACCTCGGATGGACAGGGGTACTACAATGAGCAGTTCTTC.

This clonotype was counted ten times or more. The rearrangement links TRBV15 to TRBJ2-7, with 9 bases lining up with TRBD1. The trim removed 5 bases at V and 3 bases at J, leaving 2 bases unmatched. The V gene's germline CDR1 is LNHNV and CDR2 YYDKDF (reference sequence). CDR3 length: 13 residues. The CDR3 here is CATSPGQGYEQYF. The CDR3 bases are TGTGCCACCAGCCCGGGACAGGGCTACGAGCAGTACTTC.

This clonotype was recorded a few times. J is TRBJ2-1 and V is TRBV15; 9 bases line up with TRBD1. Unmatched junction bases numbered 3, after V lost 1 base and J lost 8 bases. Germline V gene sequence: CDR1 LNHNV, CDR2 YYDKDF (reference sequence). The CDR3 has 14 amino acids. CDR3 loop: CATSRGGQGYEQFF. In nucleotides, the CDR3 is TGTGCCACCAGCAGAGGGGGACAGGGCTATGAGCAGTTCTTC.

This clonotype was seen at least ten times. CDR3 in amino acids: CASSSPRGQTTDTQYF. DNA for the CDR3: TGTGCCAGCAGTTCCCCCCGAGGACAGACCACAGATACGCAGTATTTT. The chain has TRBV27 and TRBJ2-3; D is perhaps TRBD1 (6 bases). Deletions cut 4 bases from V and 2 bases from J, with 16 bases between. The CDR3 has 16 amino acids. Germline V gene lookup returns CDR1 MNHEY and CDR2 SMNVEV (reference sequence).

This clonotype showed up many times. An end of the junction differs from the germline gene, which may be a read error. The rearrangement links TRBV6-1 to TRBJ1-1; D is unclear. The CDR3 is made up of 12 amino acids. Germline V CDR1 and CDR2: MNHNS, SASEGT. The CDR3 DNA reads TGTGCCAGCATCCTGGTGAATACTGAAGCTTTCTTT. This encodes CASILVNTEAFF.

This clonotype was counted ten times or more. The chain uses TRBV3-1 and TRBJ2-7; 9 nucleotides agree with TRBD1. The CDR3 length is 14 residues. The germline V gene has CDR1 LGHDT and CDR2 YNNKEL (reference sequence). J gave up 3 bases and V 4 bases, and 4 bases lay outside the gene matches. DNA of the CDR3: TGTGCCAGCAGCCCGGGACAGGGTGGCTACGAGCAGTACTTC. It specifies CASSPGQGGYEQYF.

The chain has TRBV13 and TRBJ2-1; maybe TRBD2 (6 bases). V dropped 0 bases and J dropped 0 bases, with 12 bases sitting between them. CDR1 and CDR2 (germline): PRHDT, FYEKMQ (reference sequence). This CDR3 has 17 residues. This chain's CDR3 is CASSLGLGSSSYNEQFF. The CDR3, as DNA: TGTGCCAGCAGCTTAGGTCTCGGGAGTAGCTCCTACAATGAGCAGTTCTTC.

This clonotype was recorded at least ten times. The CDR3, as DNA: TGTGCCATCAGGTCAGCGGGAGTGTCCCACGAGCAGTACTTC. This translates into CAIRSAGVSHEQYF. The J gene is TRBJ2-7, the V gene TRBV10-3, with 8 bases matching TRBD2. CDR1 is ENHRY, CDR2 SYGVKD, per germline. V gave up 6 bases and J gave up 5 bases; unmatched junction bases: 9. This CDR3 is built from 14 residues.

This clonotype was observed a few times. The rearrangement joins TRBV5-5 to TRBJ2-7; TRBD1 might be the D (6 bases). The CDR3 covers 14 residues. The germline V gene has CDR1 SGHKS and CDR2 YYEKEE (reference sequence). V was trimmed by 0 bases and J by 3 bases, leaving 10 bases between them. The CDR3 coding sequence is TGTGCCAGCAGCTTGGCTCCAGGGGACTACGAGCAGTACTTC. Amino acid sequence: CASSLAPGDYEQYF. Variable domain in full (rest from reference TRBV5-5 and TRBJ2-7): DAGVTQSPTHLIKTRGQQVTLRCSPISGHKSVSWYQQVLGQGPQFIFQYYEKEERGRGNFPDRFSARQFPNYSSELNVNALLLGDSALYLCASSLAPGDYEQYFGPGTRLTVT.

This chain joins TRBV6-5 and TRBJ1-3; the D is unclear. With 1 base removed from V and 0 bases from J, the gap between germline ends came to 10 bases. Germline-derived CDR1 and CDR2 are MNHEY and SVGAGI. This CDR3 spans 16 amino acids. CDR3 sequence: CASSYYPPGSGNTIYF. The CDR3, as DNA: TGTGCCAGCAGTTACTACCCCCCAGGCTCTGGAAACACCATATATTTT.

The gene calls are TRBV10-1 and TRBJ2-7; TRBD2 matches 15 bases. CDR1 is WNHNN, CDR2 SYGVQD, per germline (reference sequence). After removal of 6 bases from V and 0 bases from J, the junction contained 6 bases not matched to a gene. CDR3 size: 17 residues. The CDR3 spells CASRGTSGRPNSYEQYF. The CDR3 DNA reads TGCGCCAGCAGGGGGACTAGCGGGAGGCCTAACTCCTACGAGCAGTACTTC.

This clonotype was counted at least ten times. The gene calls are TRBV20-1 and TRBJ1-5, with TRBD1 matching over 7 bases. The CDR3 contains 11 residues. With V trimmed by 4 bases and J by 12 bases, 6 bases remained unmatched. The germline gives CDR1 DFQATT, CDR2 SNEGSKA (reference sequence). The DNA for the CDR3 is TGCAGTGCTACCCGAGGACAGGTCCAGCATTTT. Translation gives CSATRGQVQHF.